Shown below are 27 T cell receptor beta chains from a single sample sequenced in a study of blood T cell repertoires in COVID-19. Here immunoSEQ multiplex PCR was the method, and the copy in TCRdb shows in-frame clones only, minus some. The sample holds 120,000 or so clones, around nine tenths seen once. Sequencing was done on a sample of peripheral blood. The receptors come from a woman aged 50 to 60 with acute or convalescent COVID-19.

The rearrangement joins TRBV2 to TRBJ2-3; possible D gene TRBD1, 6 bases. CDR1 and CDR2 from the germline V gene are SNHLY and FYNNEI. With 7 bases removed from V and 5 bases from J, the gap between germline ends came to 22 bases. This CDR3 is 16 amino acids long. Here the CDR3 DNA reads TGTGCCAGCAAAGGGGGAGCGGAGCCCTCAATAGATACGCAGTATTTT. Translated: CASKGGAEPSIDTQYF.

This rearrangement joins TRBV27 to TRBJ2-6; 11 bases are shared with TRBD1. The CDR3 is made up of 19 amino acids. The V gene end was trimmed by 4 bases and the J gene end by 1 base; junction bases not matched to a gene: 9. Germline CDR1 MNHEY, CDR2 SMNVEV (reference sequence). CDR3 coding DNA: TGTGCCAGCAGTTCCTGGCCCGGACAGGGGGCGTCTGGGGCCAACGTCCTGACTTTC. Its translation is CASSSWPGQGASGANVLTF.

V is TRBV12-3 or TRBV12-4 and J is TRBJ2-3; no clear D. V was cut by 1 base and J by 5 bases, with 4 bases left in between. The CDR3 spans 12 residues. CDR3 protein: CASSLVIDTQYF. The CDR3 bases are TGTGCCAGCAGTTTAGTCATAGATACGCAGTATTTT.

In its sample, this clone was seen a few times. V usage is TRBV5-4 and J usage is TRBJ2-2; 7 positions match TRBD1. Germline lookup yields CDR1 SGHNT and CDR2 YYREEE (reference sequence). With 1 base clipped from V and 4 bases from J, the junction kept 7 bases outside the gene matches. This CDR3 is built from 16 residues. The CDR3 DNA is TGTGCCAGCAGCTTGAGACAGGGCGGAGGCACCGGGGAGCTGTTTTTT. Translating gives CASSLRQGGGTGELFF.

The J gene is TRBJ1-2, the V gene TRBV23-1, with D unclear. TRBV23-1 is annotated as an ORF whose role is uncertain. This CDR3 spans 13 amino acids. Trimming removed 3 bases at V and 3 bases at J, with 8 bases between. CDR3 sequence reads: CASSHPADYGYTF. In nucleotides, the CDR3 is TGCGCCAGCAGTCACCCCGCGGACTATGGCTACACCTTC.

Only a few counts were recorded for this clone. The rearrangement joins TRBV4-3 to TRBJ1-6, with 8 bases fitting TRBD1. The CDR3 is made up of 19 amino acids. CDR1 LGHNA and CDR2 YSLEER come from the germline V gene. Trimming at V came to 0 bases and at J to 1 base, leaving 8 bases not matched to a gene. The CDR3 protein is CASSQDPQGVGSYNSPLHF. The CDR3 region has the DNA TGCGCCAGCAGCCAAGACCCACAGGGGGTAGGGTCCTATAATTCACCCCTCCACTTT.

In this sample, this clone turned up once. V gene TRBV20-1 combines with J gene TRBJ2-7; D is ambiguous. Germline V lookup: CDR1 DFQATT, CDR2 SNEGSKA (reference sequence). The ends were cut back, 6 bases at V and 0 bases at J, with 6 bases in the middle. CDR3 size: 11 residues. The chain's CDR3 is CSAPVSYEQYF. The CDR3 coding sequence is TGCAGTGCCCCCGTCTCCTACGAGCAGTACTTC.

This chain connects TRBV18 to TRBJ2-7; a possible D gene is TRBD2 (6 bases). The CDR3 is 16 residues long. CDR1 and CDR2 (germline): KGHSH, LQKENI. V lost 6 bases to trimming and J lost 2 bases, with 20 bases between them. CDR3 DNA sequence: TGTGCCAGCTCCCCTCAACTGGGCGGGGTTACCTACGAGCAGTACTTC. Translated: CASSPQLGGVTYEQYF.

The chain has TRBV5-1 and TRBJ1-4; 8 bases are a match to TRBD1. With 3 bases clipped from V and 1 base from J, the junction kept 5 bases outside the gene matches. The CDR3 is made up of 16 amino acids. Germline CDR1 is SGHRS and CDR2 is YFSETQ. This CDR3 reads CASSYGQGGTNEKLFF. The CDR3 DNA follows: TGCGCCAGCAGCTATGGACAGGGAGGAACTAATGAAAAACTGTTTTTT.

V gene TRBV19 combines with J gene TRBJ1-1; 7 bases match TRBD1. V lost 6 bases and J lost 2; bases outside the gene matches: 9. This CDR3 has 15 residues. CDR1 is LNHDA, CDR2 SQIVND, per germline (reference sequence). Here the CDR3 reads CASRWDSVKNTEAFF. The DNA for the CDR3 is TGTGCCAGTAGATGGGACAGCGTTAAAAACACTGAAGCTTTCTTT.

There are a few counts of this clone. This chain joins TRBV30 and TRBJ1-4; the match to TRBD1 covers 9 bases. The junction had 4 bases not matched to a gene; V was cut back by 3 bases and J by 5 bases. This CDR3 is 14 amino acids long. Germline V CDR1 and CDR2: GTSNPN, SVGIG (reference sequence). CDR3 protein: CAWSRQGGNEKLFF. As DNA, the CDR3 is TGTGCCTGGAGCCGACAGGGGGGCAATGAAAAACTGTTTTTT. Full variable domain (remainder filled in from reference TRBV30 and TRBJ1-4): SQTIHQWPATLVQPVGSPLSLECTVEGTSNPNLYWYRQAAGRGLQLLFYSVGIGQISSEVPQNLSASRPQDRQFILSSKKLLLSDSGFYLCAWSRQGGNEKLFFGSGTQLSVL.

DNA of the CDR3: TGCGCCAGCGCGGGGACCCCTCCTAGCACAGATACGCAGTATTTT. This codes for CASAGTPPSTDTQYF. V usage is TRBV5-1 and J usage is TRBJ2-3, with TRBD2 as a possible D gene (6 bases). Germline V lookup: CDR1 SGHRS, CDR2 YFSETQ. Between the trimmed V and J ends, which lost 7 bases and 0 bases, there was a span of 15 bases. The CDR3 totals 15 residues.

The chain couples TRBV7-9 to TRBJ1-2, with 9 bases fitting TRBD1. The germline gives CDR1 SEHNR, CDR2 FQNEAQ (reference sequence). The CDR3 runs 15 residues. The ends lost 7 bases at V and 5 bases at J; junction bases unmatched: 11. The CDR3, as DNA: TGTGCCAGCACCTATCAAGGGACAGGGCAATATGGCTACACCTTC. Translating gives CASTYQGTGQYGYTF.

V gene TRBV7-2 combines with J gene TRBJ1-1; 10 bases fit TRBD1. There are 13 residues in the CDR3. V dropped 4 bases and J dropped 7; count of bases not matched to a gene: 3. CDR1 is SGHTA and CDR2 is FQGNSA in the germline V gene. The chain's CDR3 is CASSSDRGLEAFF. The CDR3 region has the DNA TGTGCCAGCAGCTCTGACAGGGGGCTTGAAGCTTTCTTT.

The chain is built from TRBV6-5 and TRBJ1-2; TRBD1 is a possible D gene (6 bases). V dropped 2 bases and J dropped 4 bases, with 14 bases sitting between them. The CDR3 runs 15 residues. CDR1 and CDR2 from the germline V gene are MNHEY and SVGAGI. CDR3 loop: CASSYRNIRGYGYTF. In nucleotides, the CDR3 is TGTGCCAGCAGTTACCGAAATATCAGGGGCTATGGCTACACCTTC.

The chain combines TRBV30 with TRBJ1-2, with 8 bases matching TRBD1. The CDR3 runs to 15 residues. The ends lost 3 bases at V and 4 bases at J; junction bases unmatched: 10. CDR1 is GTSNPN, CDR2 SVGIG, per germline (reference sequence). CDR3 amino acids: CAWRDRTGPSYGYTF. The CDR3 coding sequence is TGTGCCTGGAGGGATCGGACAGGGCCTTCCTATGGCTACACCTTC. Drawing the rest from reference TRBV30 and TRBJ1-2, the complete variable domain is SQTIHQWPATLVQPVGSPLSLECTVEGTSNPNLYWYRQAAGRGLQLLFYSVGIGQISSEVPQNLSASRPQDRQFILSSKKLLLSDSGFYLCAWRDRTGPSYGYTFGSGTRLTVV.

This rearrangement joins TRBV3-1 (or the pseudogene TRBV3-2) to TRBJ1-5, with TRBD1 identical over 7 bases. The V and J ends lost 4 bases and 4 bases, in that order; junction bases with no gene match: 1. CDR1 and CDR2 from the germline V gene are LGHDT and YNNKEL (reference sequence). This CDR3 region has 13 residues. The CDR3 DNA sequence: TGTGCCAGCAGCCGGACAGGAAATCAGCCCCAGCATTTT. Translated: CASSRTGNQPQHF.

The chain carries TRBV5-4 and TRBJ1-2, with 9 bases that match TRBD1. Germline CDR1 reads SGHNT; CDR2 reads YYREEE (reference sequence). V lost 2 bases and J lost 7; bases outside the gene matches: 6. The CDR3 covers 14 residues. CDR3 in amino acids: CASSFLQGAGGYTF. The CDR3 coding sequence is TGTGCCAGCAGCTTCCTACAGGGGGCAGGTGGCTACACCTTC.

This chain joins TRBV15 and TRBJ1-1, with D possibly TRBD1 on 6 matching bases. Trimming shortened V by 0 bases and J by 3 bases, and 17 bases separated the two germline ends. Germline assignment: CDR1 LNHNV and CDR2 YYDKDF (reference sequence). The CDR3 loop spans 17 amino acids. The CDR3 spells CATSRDHRVSEDTEAFF. The CDR3 DNA sequence: TGTGCCACCAGCAGAGACCACAGGGTCAGTGAGGACACTGAAGCTTTCTTT.

The CDR3 DNA is TGTGCCAGTAGTATCCAGGTGGCAGGAGAAGCTTTCTTT. Translating gives CASSIQVAGEAFF. The rearrangement links TRBV19 to TRBJ1-1; D remains unclear. CDR1 is LNHDA, CDR2 SQIVND, per germline (reference sequence). V shed 3 bases and J shed 8 bases, with 13 bases lying between them. CDR3 size: 13 residues.

The CDR3: CASSLAGGLQETQYF. For the CDR3, the DNA is TGTGCCAGCAGCTTAGCGGGGGGGCTCCAAGAGACCCAGTACTTC. The chain carries TRBV7-9 and TRBJ2-5, with D maybe TRBD2 (7 bases). V lost 0 bases and J lost 1, with 9 bases in between. The V gene's germline CDR1 is SEHNR and CDR2 FQNEAQ (reference sequence). The CDR3 consists of 15 residues. Variable domain in full (rest from reference TRBV7-9 and TRBJ2-5): DTGVSQNPRHKITKRGQNVTFRCDPISEHNRLYWYRQTLGQGPEFLTYFQNEAQLEKSRLLSDRFSAERPKGSFSTLEIQRTEQGDSAMYLCASSLAGGLQETQYFGPGTRLLVL.

The chain links TRBV4-1 to TRBJ2-1; 8 bases fit TRBD1. This CDR3 is built from 16 residues. CDR1 is MGHRA and CDR2 is YSYEKL in the germline V gene. The trim removed 1 base at V and 7 bases at J, leaving 9 bases unmatched. Here the CDR3 DNA reads TGCGCCAGCAGCCAAGGTTGGACAGGGAATGTGAATGAGCAGTTCTTC. This gives the protein CASSQGWTGNVNEQFF.

The rearrangement uses TRBV18 and TRBJ1-1, with 7 bases lining up with TRBD1. With 4 bases clipped from V and 1 base from J, the junction kept 6 bases outside the gene matches. CDR1 and CDR2 (germline): KGHSH, LQKENI. The CDR3 covers 15 residues. CDR3 nucleotide sequence: TGTGCCAGCTCACAAGTCCCAGGGGGGAACACTGAAGCTTTCTTT. Translation gives CASSQVPGGNTEAFF.

The CDR3 sequence: CASSAGTGSYEQYF. Here the CDR3 DNA reads TGTGCCAGCAGTGCCGGGACAGGCTCCTACGAGCAGTACTTC. The chain carries TRBV6-6 and TRBJ2-7; 8 bases line up with TRBD1. V gave up 5 bases and J gave up 0 bases; unmatched junction bases: 3. CDR3 length equals 14 residues. Germline V gives CDR1 MNHNY, CDR2 SVGAGI (reference sequence).

This chain joins TRBV2 and TRBJ2-5; TRBD1 matches at 8 bases. V trimming: 7 bases; J trimming: 9 bases; junction bases outside the gene matches: 13. The V gene's germline CDR1 is SNHLY and CDR2 FYNNEI. The CDR3 extends over 14 amino acids. The CDR3 DNA is TGTGCCAGCACCCAGGGGGCAGGGAAGGGGTCCCAGTACTTC. Protein: CASTQGAGKGSQYF.

This chain joins TRBV7-9 and TRBJ1-2; TRBD1 is a possible D gene (6 bases). Germline V CDR1 and CDR2: SEHNR, FQNEAQ (reference sequence). The V and J ends lost 6 bases and 4 bases respectively, with 21 bases between them. The CDR3 sequence is 16 residues long. CDR3: CASSPQGFQSTYGYTF. DNA for the CDR3: TGTGCCAGCAGTCCACAGGGATTCCAAAGCACCTATGGCTACACCTTC.

In regard to this clone: The same CDR3 can be traced to other DNA sequences in this sample. The chain recombines TRBV7-2 with TRBJ2-3; no clear D. V lost 1 base and J lost 0, with 8 bases in between. Germline V gene data show CDR1 as SGHTA and CDR2 as FQGNSA. This CDR3 has 15 residues. CDR3 coding DNA: TGTGCCAGCAGCTTAGGTTCAGGAAGCACAGATACGCAGTATTTT. Amino acids: CASSLGSGSTDTQYF.